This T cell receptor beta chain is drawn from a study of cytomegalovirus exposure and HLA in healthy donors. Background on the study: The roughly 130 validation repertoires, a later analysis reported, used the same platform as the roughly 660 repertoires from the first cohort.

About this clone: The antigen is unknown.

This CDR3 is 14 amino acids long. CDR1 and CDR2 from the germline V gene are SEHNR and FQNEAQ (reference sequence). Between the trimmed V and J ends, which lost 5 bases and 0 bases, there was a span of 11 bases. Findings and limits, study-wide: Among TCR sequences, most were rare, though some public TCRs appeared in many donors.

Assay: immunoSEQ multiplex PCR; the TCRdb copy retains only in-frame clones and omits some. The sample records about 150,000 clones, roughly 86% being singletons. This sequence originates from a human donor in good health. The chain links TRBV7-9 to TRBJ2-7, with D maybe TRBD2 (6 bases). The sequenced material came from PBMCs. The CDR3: CASSTSGHSYEQYF. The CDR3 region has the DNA TGTGCCAGCAGCACAAGCGGGCACTCCTACGAGCAGTACTTC.